Below, one TCR beta chain is given with its context. Its antigen is unknown. This entry belongs to a study of T cell responses to AZD1222 COVID-19 vaccine. Whole-study results and caveats: Receipt of two AZD1222 doses was followed by a rise in Spike-specific TCR breadth and depth. In the spike-specific TCR repertoire, nearly half reportedly target unmutated variant regions. White British people made up most donors, females outnumbered males, and clonal diversity was possibly underestimated.

TCRdb keeps only in-frame clones here, not all; method: immunoSEQ multiplex PCR. The profile shows some 180,000 clones, about 83% of them singletons. The CDR3 consists of 16 residues. V was trimmed by 5 bases and J by 4 bases, leaving 18 bases between them. CDR1 is LGHDT and CDR2 is YNNKEL in the germline V gene (reference sequence). The TCR originated in an adult who received the AZD1222 COVID-19 vaccine. This specimen was peripheral blood, taken 28 days after the second AZD1222 dose. The rearrangement joins TRBV3-1 (or the pseudogene TRBV3-2) to TRBJ2-1; TRBD2 is a possible D gene (5 bases). The CDR3 loop reads CASSFPGWTGYNEQFF. In DNA form, the CDR3 reads TGTGCCAGCAGCTTTCCGGGATGGACGGGGTACAATGAGCAGTTCTTC.